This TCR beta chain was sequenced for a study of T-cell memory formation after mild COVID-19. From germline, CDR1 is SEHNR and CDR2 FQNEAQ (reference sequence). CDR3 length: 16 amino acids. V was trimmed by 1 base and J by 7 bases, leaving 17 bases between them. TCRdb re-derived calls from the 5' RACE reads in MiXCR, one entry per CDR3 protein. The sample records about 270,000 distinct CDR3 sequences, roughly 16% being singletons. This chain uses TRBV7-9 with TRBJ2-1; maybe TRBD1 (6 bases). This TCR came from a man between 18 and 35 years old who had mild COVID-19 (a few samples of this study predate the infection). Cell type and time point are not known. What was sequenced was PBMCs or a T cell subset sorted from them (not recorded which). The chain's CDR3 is CASSLGARGVRNEQFF. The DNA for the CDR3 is TGTGCCAGCAGCTTAGGGGCCAGGGGCGTTAGGAATGAGCAGTTCTTC.